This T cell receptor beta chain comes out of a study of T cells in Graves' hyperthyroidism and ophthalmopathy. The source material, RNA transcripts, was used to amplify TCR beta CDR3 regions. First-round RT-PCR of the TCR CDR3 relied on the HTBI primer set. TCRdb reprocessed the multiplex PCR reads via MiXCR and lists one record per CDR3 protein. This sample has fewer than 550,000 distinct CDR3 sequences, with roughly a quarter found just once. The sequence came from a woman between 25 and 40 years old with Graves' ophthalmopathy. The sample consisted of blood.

This CDR3 reads CASSYPGQGATEAFF. The DNA for the CDR3 is TGTGCCAGCAGTTACCCGGGACAGGGGGCAACTGAAGCTTTCTTT. This chain connects TRBV6-5 to TRBJ1-1; TRBD1 aligns across 12 bases. In germline, CDR1 is MNHEY, CDR2 SVGAGI. The V and J ends lost 2 bases and 5 bases, in that order; junction bases with no gene match: 3. The CDR3 length is 15 residues.